These 16 T cell receptor beta chains share one sample of origin, sequenced in a study of blood T cell repertoires in COVID-19. The repertoire was sequenced with immunoSEQ multiplex PCR; TCRdb's copy has only in-frame clones and lacks some. The table records 150,000 or so clones, around 89% of them present only once. The sample was PBMCs or T cells enriched from blood (not recorded which). The receptors shown here come from a woman aged 25 to 39 with acute COVID-19.

The gene calls are TRBV18 and TRBJ2-7, with 7 bases matching TRBD2. Germline values: CDR1 KGHSH, CDR2 LQKENI. The CDR3 covers 15 residues. J was trimmed by 7 bases and V by 3 bases; bases with no gene match: 12. The CDR3 DNA sequence: TGTGCCAGCTCACCGAACTGGGGGAGGGCCAATGAGCAGTACTTC. It translates to CASSPNWGRANEQYF.

The chain joins TRBV20-1 to TRBJ1-1; TRBD1 might be the D (6 bases). Per germline, CDR1 DFQATT and CDR2 SNEGSKA (reference sequence). V shed 3 bases and J shed 2 bases, with 16 bases lying between them. The CDR3 is made up of 15 amino acids. The CDR3 DNA sequence: TGCAGTGCTAGTTCCGCGTCGGGGGGCAACACTGAAGCTTTCTTT. This sequence encodes CSASSASGGNTEAFF.

This clone was recorded a few times. This chain uses TRBV29-1 with TRBJ1-2; a weak D match, TRBD1 (6 bases). There are 12 residues in the CDR3. Germline lookup yields CDR1 SQVTM and CDR2 ANQGSEA. V was pared by 7 bases and J by 4 bases, with 13 bases between. The DNA of the CDR3 is TGCAGCGAGACCGACAGGTTCTATGGCTACACCTTC. It specifies CSETDRFYGYTF.

This chain uses TRBV20-1 with TRBJ1-4, with unresolved D. CDR1 and CDR2 (germline): DFQATT, SNEGSKA (reference sequence). The CDR3 consists of 14 residues. With 3 bases removed from V and 4 bases from J, the gap between germline ends came to 12 bases. The CDR3 DNA follows: TGCAGTGCTAGTGTTTCCGACAATAATGAAAAACTGTTTTTT. This encodes CSASVSDNNEKLFF.

The CDR3 DNA follows: TGCAGCGGCCTAAACAGGGGTACCCAAGAGACCCAGTACTTC. This sequence encodes CSGLNRGTQETQYF. The chain combines TRBV29-1 with TRBJ2-5, with 7 bases matching TRBD1. In germline, CDR1 is SQVTM, CDR2 ANQGSEA. After removal of 7 bases from V and 1 base from J, the junction contained 9 bases not matched to a gene. The CDR3 extends over 14 amino acids. Using reference TRBV29-1 and TRBJ2-5 for the parts outside the CDR3, the full variable domain is SAVISQKPSRDICQRGTSLTIQCQVDSQVTMMFWYRQQPGQSLTLIATANQGSEATYESGFVIDKFPISRPNLTFSTLTVSNMSPEDSSIYLCSGLNRGTQETQYFGPGTRLLVL.

This sequence joins TRBV7-2 and TRBJ1-3, with D maybe TRBD1 (5 bases). Germline loops: CDR1 SGHTA, CDR2 FQGNSA. CDR3 length equals 15 residues. The V and J ends lost 5 bases and 2 bases respectively, with 13 bases between them. The CDR3 DNA follows: TGTGCCAGCAGCCTCGACAGAGGCCCTGGAAACACCATATATTTT. Residues: CASSLDRGPGNTIYF.

The chain joins TRBV6-1 to TRBJ1-2, with a tentative D call TRBD1 (5 bases). V lost 2 bases and J lost 4, with 11 bases in between. The CDR3 runs to 14 residues. Germline CDR1 MNHNS, CDR2 SASEGT. The CDR3 loop is CASSETGPGYGYTF. CDR3 DNA sequence: TGTGCCAGCAGTGAAACAGGCCCGGGCTATGGCTACACCTTC.

The CDR3 loop is CASSSGQGADYGYTF. CDR3 bases: TGTGCCAGCAGTTCGGGACAGGGAGCGGACTATGGCTACACCTTC. This sequence joins TRBV6-5 and TRBJ1-2; 9 bases are a match to TRBD1. Germline V gene data show CDR1 as MNHEY and CDR2 as SVGAGI. The CDR3 contains 15 residues. J lost 3 bases, V lost 4 bases, and 6 bases had no gene match.

This clone appeared a few times. The gene calls are TRBV25-1 and TRBJ2-1; TRBD2 matches at 15 bases. CDR1 is MGHDK and CDR2 is SYGVNS in the germline V gene. Unmatched junction bases numbered 1, after V lost 5 bases and J lost 2 bases. The CDR3 sequence is 16 residues long. The CDR3 loop reads CASSRTSGRAYNEQFF. DNA of the CDR3: TGTGCCAGCAGTCGGACTAGCGGGAGGGCCTACAATGAGCAGTTCTTC. Based on the CDR3 plus reference TRBV25-1 and TRBJ2-1, the full variable domain is EADIYQTPRYLVIGTGKKITLECSQTMGHDKMYWYQQDPGMELHLIHYSYGVNSTEKGDLSSESTVSRIRTEHFPLTLESARPSHTSQYLCASSRTSGRAYNEQFFGPGTRLTVL.

The J gene is TRBJ2-1, the V gene TRBV19, with TRBD2 matching over 8 bases. Germline CDR1 reads LNHDA; CDR2 reads SQIVND (reference sequence). With V trimmed by 5 bases and J by 1 base, 7 bases remained unmatched. CDR3 length: 16 residues. DNA of the CDR3: TGTGCCAGTAGTCGTCTTAGCGGGACTTCCTACAATGAGCAGTTCTTC. Translation: CASSRLSGTSYNEQFF. The full variable domain, rest sourced from reference TRBV19 and TRBJ2-1, is DGGITQSPKYLFRKEGQNVTLSCEQNLNHDAMYWYRQDPGQGLRLIYYSQIVNDFQKGDIAEGYSVSREKKESFPLTVTSAQKNPTAFYLCASSRLSGTSYNEQFFGPGTRLTVL.

The rearrangement joins TRBV19 to TRBJ2-5; TRBD2 matches 8 bases. Germline CDR1 LNHDA, CDR2 SQIVND (reference sequence). V lost 3 bases and J lost 6; bases outside the gene matches: 12. This CDR3 has 16 amino acids. The CDR3 spells CASSINDGRARKTQYF. DNA of the CDR3: TGTGCCAGTAGTATTAACGACGGGAGGGCCAGGAAGACCCAGTACTTC.

The rearrangement joins TRBV6-2 or TRBV6-3 to TRBJ2-1; 10 bases map to TRBD2. The CDR3 has 16 residues. The J segment lost 8 bases and the V segment lost 5 bases, leaving 12 bases of the junction unmatched. From germline, CDR1 is MNHEY and CDR2 SVGEGT. This chain's CDR3 is CASSLEASGSYDEQFF. The CDR3 DNA reads TGTGCCAGCAGTCTTGAAGCTAGCGGGAGTTATGATGAGCAGTTCTTC.

This clone was picked up a small number of times. The chain has TRBV7-9 and TRBJ1-6, with D possibly TRBD1 on 5 matching bases. V lost 2 bases and J 13 bases, leaving 18 bases between the germline ends. The germline V gene has CDR1 SEHNR and CDR2 FQNEAQ (reference sequence). This CDR3 is 15 amino acids long. The CDR3 DNA reads as TGTGCCAGCAGCTTACAGGGATGGCCAGCCGGCCCCCTCCACTTT. Its translation is CASSLQGWPAGPLHF.

The chain recombines TRBV7-2 with TRBJ1-6, with 10 bases fitting TRBD1. This CDR3 spans 15 amino acids. Trimming took 2 bases from V and 8 from J; bases not matched to a gene: 3. From germline, CDR1 is SGHTA and CDR2 FQGNSA. CDR3 in DNA: TGTGCCAGCAGCTTACTGGGACAGGGGTATTCACCCCTCCACTTT. Its protein is CASSLLGQGYSPLHF.

This clone has more than one count but fewer than ten. The chain joins TRBV6-5 to TRBJ1-4; 10 positions match TRBD1. The CDR3 loop spans 14 amino acids. Germline CDR1 reads MNHEY; CDR2 reads SVGAGI. The V segment lost 6 bases and the J segment 8 bases; nucleotides outside the gene matches: 6. The CDR3 here is CASRADRGEEKLFF. In DNA form, the CDR3 reads TGTGCCAGCAGGGCGGACAGGGGGGAAGAAAAACTGTTTTTT.

J is TRBJ1-1 and V is TRBV30; D gene unclear. The V end was cut by 2 bases, the J end by 11 bases, with 15 bases between. CDR1 GTSNPN and CDR2 SVGIG come from the germline V gene (reference sequence). The CDR3 loop spans 12 amino acids. CDR3 region: CAWSPPRRVAFF. The CDR3 bases are TGTGCCTGGAGTCCCCCTCGACGGGTGGCTTTCTTT.